The 24 T cell receptor beta chains below were found in one sample sequenced in a study of cytomegalovirus exposure and HLA in healthy donors. The primer mix had 60 Vbeta and 13 Jbeta primers. Method: immunoSEQ multiplex PCR; TCRdb's copy keeps in-frame clones and lacks some. This table holds some 130,000 clones, around 79% found once. Source material: PBMCs. These receptors originate from a man between 40 and 49 years old in good health and CMV-seropositive.

The rearrangement links TRBV19 to TRBJ1-1, with 9 positions matching TRBD1. The CDR3 length is 14 residues. CDR1 LNHDA and CDR2 SQIVND come from the germline V gene (reference sequence). V shed 4 bases, J shed 5 bases, and the junction held 5 bases outside the gene matches. The CDR3 bases are TGTGCCAGTAGTACCACAGGGGGCAGGACTGAAGCTTTCTTT. It encodes CASSTTGGRTEAFF.

The CDR3 region is CASSIFRTGGYNEQFF. The CDR3 nucleotides read TGTGCCAGTAGTATCTTCAGGACAGGGGGCTACAATGAGCAGTTCTTC. V is TRBV19 and J is TRBJ2-1; TRBD1 agrees at 10 bases. Per the germline V gene, CDR1 is LNHDA and CDR2 is SQIVND (reference sequence). This CDR3 is built from 16 residues. The V segment lost 3 bases and the J segment 3 bases; nucleotides outside the gene matches: 5. The entire variable domain, with the rest obtained from reference TRBV19 and TRBJ2-1, is as follows: DGGITQSPKYLFRKEGQNVTLSCEQNLNHDAMYWYRQDPGQGLRLIYYSQIVNDFQKGDIAEGYSVSREKKESFPLTVTSAQKNPTAFYLCASSIFRTGGYNEQFFGPGTRLTVL.

This clone was detected once. This chain links TRBV28 with TRBJ2-7, with 7 bases matching TRBD1. V gave up 5 bases and J gave up 11 bases; unmatched junction bases: 15. CDR3 size: 14 residues. The germline CDR1 and CDR2 sequences are MDHEN and SYDVKM. The CDR3 DNA reads as TGTGCCAGCAGTCCCCCTAAGACAGGGACGTGGAAGTACTTC. Encoded protein: CASSPPKTGTWKYF.

The genes are TRBV5-4 and TRBJ2-2, with a weak D call TRBD2 (5 bases). The CDR3 runs 15 residues. V was shortened by 6 bases and J by 5 bases, with 17 bases between the two germline ends. CDR1 is SGHNT, CDR2 YYREEE, per germline (reference sequence). The CDR3 loop reads CASTSFKSGTGELFF. The CDR3, as DNA: TGTGCCAGCACCTCATTTAAATCGGGAACCGGGGAGCTGTTTTTT. Drawing the rest from reference TRBV5-4 and TRBJ2-2, the complete variable domain is ETGVTQSPTHLIKTRGQQVTLRCSSQSGHNTVSWYQQALGQGPQFIFQYYREEENGRGNFPPRFSGLQFPNYSSELNVNALELDDSALYLCASTSFKSGTGELFFGEGSRLTVL.

The V call is TRBV27, the J call TRBJ1-5; TRBD1 matches 9 bases. The CDR3 is 14 residues long. Germline trimming cut 10 bases from V and 1 base from J; bases unmatched to any gene: 5. Germline V gene data show CDR1 as MNHEY and CDR2 as SMNVEV (reference sequence). The CDR3 spells CATKTGGSNQPQHF. CDR3 DNA: TGTGCCACCAAGACAGGGGGGAGCAATCAGCCCCAGCATTTT.

The chain couples TRBV27 to TRBJ1-5, with TRBD1 as a possible D gene (5 bases). The CDR3 runs to 14 residues. CDR1 and CDR2 (germline): MNHEY, SMNVEV (reference sequence). Trimming removed 5 bases at V and 11 bases at J, with 19 bases between. Here the CDR3 reads CASSLTPNSGSQHF. The CDR3 nucleotides are TGTGCCAGCAGTCTAACCCCTAATTCAGGGTCCCAGCATTTT.

The J gene is TRBJ2-5, the V gene TRBV5-1; 8 nucleotides align to TRBD2. The J call is in doubt because the DNA end fits TRBJ2-7 better. Germline CDR1 reads SGHRS; CDR2 reads YFSETQ. The CDR3 loop spans 16 amino acids. The CDR3 DNA is TGCGCCAGCAGCTTGGGGGTAAGCGGGAGCTCCTACGAGCAGTACTTC. It specifies CASSLGVSGSSYEQYF.

As regards this clone: Other DNA sequences in the same sample also yield this CDR3. The chain has TRBV5-1 and TRBJ1-1; D gene unclear. With 0 bases removed from V and 6 bases from J, the gap between germline ends came to 6 bases. Germline V lookup: CDR1 SGHRS, CDR2 YFSETQ. The CDR3 covers 12 residues. CDR3 protein: CASSLGGPEAFF. CDR3 in DNA: TGCGCCAGCAGCTTGGGCGGGCCTGAAGCTTTCTTT.

The genes are TRBV7-9 and TRBJ2-1; 9 bases align to TRBD2. The germline gives CDR1 SEHNR, CDR2 FQNEAQ (reference sequence). With V trimmed by 5 bases and J by 2 bases, 16 bases remained unmatched. This CDR3 is built from 19 residues. CDR3 amino acids: CASSPRFGGRARAYNEQFF. The CDR3 nucleotides are TGTGCCAGCAGCCCGAGGTTCGGCGGGAGGGCCAGGGCCTACAATGAGCAGTTCTTC.

This chain joins TRBV30 and TRBJ1-3; D not certain. The CDR3 has 15 residues. V shed 2 bases and J shed 0 bases, with 11 bases lying between them. From germline, CDR1 is GTSNPN and CDR2 SVGIG (reference sequence). The CDR3 region is CAWSLGLSSGNTIYF. The CDR3 bases are TGTGCCTGGAGTCTGGGCCTGAGCTCTGGAAACACCATATATTTT.

In regard to this clone: Relative to the germline gene, one junction end is altered; a read error may explain this. This chain joins TRBV11-2 and TRBJ2-1; TRBD2 matches 13 bases. CDR3 length: 18 residues. Germline loops: CDR1 SGHAT, CDR2 FQNNGV. The DNA of the CDR3 is TGTGCCAGCAGCCTAGAACGAGGGACTAGCGGGGCTTACAATGAGCAGTTCTTC. Its protein product is CASSLERGTSGAYNEQFF.

This chain connects TRBV30 to TRBJ1-4; 7 nucleotides agree with TRBD1. CDR1 is GTSNPN, CDR2 SVGIG, per germline (reference sequence). The CDR3 totals 14 residues. Unmatched junction bases numbered 4, after V lost 2 bases and J lost 4 bases. The CDR3 sequence: CAWSWGQSNEKLFF. In DNA, the CDR3 is TGTGCCTGGAGTTGGGGACAGAGTAATGAAAAACTGTTTTTT.

V gene TRBV5-1 combines with J gene TRBJ2-3, with 10 bases identical to TRBD2. Germline loops: CDR1 SGHRS, CDR2 YFSETQ. The CDR3 consists of 16 residues. J gave up 2 bases and V 4 bases, and 7 bases lay outside the gene matches. As DNA, the CDR3 is TGCGCCAGCAGCCCGGGGACTAGCGCCCTCACAGATACGCAGTATTTT. Amino acids: CASSPGTSALTDTQYF.

This clone came up once. The rearrangement links TRBV5-4 to TRBJ2-6; 8 bases are a match to TRBD1. The germline CDR1 and CDR2 sequences are SGHNT and YYREEE (reference sequence). This CDR3 has 17 amino acids. As DNA, the CDR3 is TGTGCAGAAGACCGAGGACAGGGCCCCAGGGGGGCCAACGTCCTGACTTTC. Translating it yields CAEDRGQGPRGANVLTF.

The genes are TRBV29-1 and TRBJ1-2; 7 nucleotides line up with TRBD1. Germline CDR1 is SQVTM and CDR2 is ANQGSEA. The CDR3 covers 14 residues. V lost 4 bases, J lost 0 bases, and 5 bases stayed unmatched. The CDR3 bases are TGCAGCGTTGGGGACAGAGAACCTAACTATGGCTACACCTTC. As protein: CSVGDREPNYGYTF.

The chain links TRBV2 to TRBJ2-1, with TRBD2 as a possible D gene (6 bases). The CDR3 has 12 amino acids. Germline V gene sequence: CDR1 SNHLY, CDR2 FYNNEI. V was shortened by 10 bases and J by 6 bases, with 13 bases between the two germline ends. The CDR3, as DNA: TGTGCCATTGGGACTGGGAGCAATGAGCAGTTCTTC. It translates to CAIGTGSNEQFF.

The J gene is TRBJ2-1, the V gene TRBV6-6; 8 bases align to TRBD1. The CDR3 extends over 15 amino acids. The germline gives CDR1 MNHNY, CDR2 SVGAGI (reference sequence). V lost 6 bases, J lost 4 bases, and 8 bases stayed unmatched. The CDR3 protein is CASSHRDRIYNEQFF. CDR3 nucleotides: TGTGCCAGCAGCCACCGGGACAGGATTTACAATGAGCAGTTCTTC.

The CDR3 reads CASSWVSGGMNTEAFF. In DNA, the CDR3 is TGTGCCAGTAGTTGGGTGAGTGGGGGGATGAACACTGAAGCTTTCTTT. The V and J genes are TRBV19 and TRBJ1-1; a weak D match, TRBD1 (5 bases). Germline values: CDR1 LNHDA, CDR2 SQIVND (reference sequence). The CDR3 has 16 amino acids. V was clipped by 5 bases and J by 0 bases, with 16 bases between them.

This clone was recorded once. V usage is TRBV30 and J usage is TRBJ2-3; D gene uncertain. CDR3 length: 13 residues. Trimming left V 0 bases short and J 4 bases short, with 8 bases between. Germline V gives CDR1 GTSNPN, CDR2 SVGIG (reference sequence). The CDR3 protein is CAWSVRRADTQYF. Written as DNA, the CDR3 is TGTGCCTGGAGTGTAAGACGGGCAGATACGCAGTATTTT.

V and J are TRBV7-3 and TRBJ2-3; D remains ambiguous. CDR1 and CDR2 from the germline V gene are SGHTA and FQGTGA. There are 16 residues in the CDR3. With 2 bases removed from V and 0 bases from J, the gap between germline ends came to 12 bases. CDR3 in DNA: TGTGCCAGCAGCTTATACCACAGCCCTAGCACAGATACGCAGTATTTT. It translates to CASSLYHSPSTDTQYF.

The chain couples TRBV2 to TRBJ2-7; D is ambiguous. The CDR3 has 12 residues. Trimming pared 4 bases from V and 3 bases from J, leaving 7 bases between. Per the germline V gene, CDR1 is SNHLY and CDR2 is FYNNEI. CDR3 coding DNA: TGTGCCAGCAGTGGGAGTGGCTACGAGCAGTACTTC. As protein: CASSGSGYEQYF.

The chain employs TRBV5-1 and TRBJ2-2; D ambiguous. The CDR3 length is 16 residues. The germline gives CDR1 SGHRS, CDR2 YFSETQ. Trimming shortened V by 5 bases and J by 3 bases, and 17 bases separated the two germline ends. The CDR3 here is CASSLSARYDTGELFF. CDR3 DNA sequence: TGCGCCAGCAGTCTATCGGCCAGGTACGACACCGGGGAGCTGTTTTTT.

V is TRBV6-1 and J is TRBJ1-2, with D perhaps matching TRBD1 (5 bases). The CDR3 has 14 amino acids. V was cut by 10 bases and J by 4 bases, with 19 bases left in between. The germline V gene has CDR1 MNHNS and CDR2 SASEGT. CDR3 nucleotides: TGTGCCACCAATAGAGTATCAGGGTTCTATGGCTACACCTTC. Amino acid sequence: CATNRVSGFYGYTF.

The rearrangement uses TRBV10-3 and TRBJ1-1; 12 bases agree with TRBD1. Trimming cost V 6 bases and J 4 bases; bases outside gene matches: 12. Germline-derived CDR1 and CDR2 are ENHRY and SYGVKD. This CDR3 comprises 17 residues. The CDR3 reads CAIRGGQGAGGGTEAFF. The CDR3 DNA follows: TGTGCCATCAGAGGGGGACAGGGGGCAGGAGGCGGCACTGAAGCTTTCTTT.